This entry is about one T cell receptor (beta chain). The repertoire was sequenced with immunoSEQ multiplex PCR; TCRdb's copy has only in-frame clones and lacks some. The sample carries about 15,000 clones, roughly 96% recorded once. The data derive from a study of T cell changes during pregnancy in multiple sclerosis. Sequenced here: peripheral blood, sampled in the third trimester of pregnancy. The TCR comes from a female donor with multiple sclerosis, enrolled in a pregnancy study.

CDR3 in DNA: TGTGCCAGCAGCGACAGCGTAGGAAACACCATATATTTT. Its protein product is CASSDSVGNTIYF. The rearrangement links TRBV7-9 to TRBJ1-3; maybe TRBD1 (5 bases). The ends were cut back, 5 bases at V and 4 bases at J, with 9 bases in the middle. Germline V gives CDR1 SEHNR, CDR2 FQNEAQ (reference sequence). The CDR3 totals 13 residues.